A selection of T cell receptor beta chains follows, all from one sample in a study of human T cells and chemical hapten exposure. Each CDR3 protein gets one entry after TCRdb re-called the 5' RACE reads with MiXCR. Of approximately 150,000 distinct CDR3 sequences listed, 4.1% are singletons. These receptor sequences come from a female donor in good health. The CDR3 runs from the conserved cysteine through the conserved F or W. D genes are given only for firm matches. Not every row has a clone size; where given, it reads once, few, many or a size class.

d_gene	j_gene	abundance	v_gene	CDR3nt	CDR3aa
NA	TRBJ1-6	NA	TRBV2	TGTGCCAGCAGTGAAGGTGCTTCACCCCTCCACTTT	CASSEGASPLHF
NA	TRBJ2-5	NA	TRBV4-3	TGCGCCAGCAGCCAAGATACGGCAGGCCTCCAAGAGACCCAGTACTTC	CASSQDTAGLQETQYF
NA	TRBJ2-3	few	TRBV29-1	TGCAGCGTTGACCGCGGGGACTCCACAGATACGCAGTATTTT	CSVDRGDSTDTQYF
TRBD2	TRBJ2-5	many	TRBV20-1	TGCAGTGCTAGGGAGCGGGGGAGAAAAGAGACCCAGTACTTC	CSARERGRKETQYF
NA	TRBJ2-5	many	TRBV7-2	TGTGCCAGCAGCTTAGTTCCAGGAAAGACCCAGTACTTC	CASSLVPGKTQYF
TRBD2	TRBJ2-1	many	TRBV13	TGTGCCAGCAGCTTCATTCCCACTAGCGGGGTGGTGTCCGAGCAGTTCTTC	CASSFIPTSGVVSEQFF
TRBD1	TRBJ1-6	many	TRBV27	TGTGCCAGCAGTTACAGGGGGCTAGGTTCACCCCTCCACTTT	CASSYRGLGSPLHF
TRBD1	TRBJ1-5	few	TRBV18	TGTGCCAGCTCACCTAATACAGGGGTCCTTGGCCAGCCCCAGCATTTT	CASSPNTGVLGQPQHF
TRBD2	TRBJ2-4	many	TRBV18	TGTGCCAGCTCACCGGCAATCGGGACTAGCTGCTTC	CASSPAIGTSCF
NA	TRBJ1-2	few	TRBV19	TGTGCCAGTATATTCCAGGGAACTGCGTATGGCTACACCTTC	CASIFQGTAYGYTF
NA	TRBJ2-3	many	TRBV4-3	TGCGCCAGCAGCCAACCGAATTCAGATACGCAGTATTTT	CASSQPNSDTQYF
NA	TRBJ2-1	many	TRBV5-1	TGCGCCAGCAGCCAACGGACGACCCAAGGGAGTGAGCAGTTCTTC	CASSQRTTQGSEQFF
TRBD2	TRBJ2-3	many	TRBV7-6	TGTGCCAGCAGCTTAGGCGTCGCTTCTAGCGGGGGGGCCGGTGCAGATACGCAGTATTTT	CASSLGVASSGGAGADTQYF
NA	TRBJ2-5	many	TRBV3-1	TGTGCCAGCAGCCCCCACGGGGGAGAAGAGACCCAGTACTTC	CASSPHGGEETQYF
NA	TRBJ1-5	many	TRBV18	TGTGCCAGCTCACCCGGGAGCCAGGGCTTCGATCAGCCCCAGCATTTT	CASSPGSQGFDQPQHF
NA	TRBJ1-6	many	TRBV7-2	TGTGCCAGCAGCTTAATGCGGGGCGGGGATTCACCCCTCCACTTT	CASSLMRGGDSPLHF
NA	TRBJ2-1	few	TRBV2	TGTGCCAGCAGTGAAGTTGTGTACTGTTCCTACAATGAGCAGTTCTTC	CASSEVVYCSYNEQFF
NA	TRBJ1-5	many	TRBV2	TGTGCCAGTAAACCGGGACGGAATCAGCCCCAGCATTTT	CASKPGRNQPQHF
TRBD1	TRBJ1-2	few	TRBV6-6	TGTGCCAGCAGTCAACAGGGGTTAGCCGATGGCTACACCTTC	CASSQQGLADGYTF
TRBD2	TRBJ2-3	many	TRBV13	TGTGCCAGCAGCCCCTTCGCGGGGGGGATGGATACGCAGTATTTT	CASSPFAGGMDTQYF
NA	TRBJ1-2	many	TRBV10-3	TGTGCCATCAGTGAGTCCCCGGAACGTTCATATGGCTACACCTTC	CAISESPERSYGYTF
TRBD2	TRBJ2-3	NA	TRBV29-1	TGCAGCGTCCAACTAGCGGGGGCCCGCACAGATACGCAGTATTTT	CSVQLAGARTDTQYF
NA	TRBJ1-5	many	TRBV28	TGTGCCAGCAGGCGTCAGGGTAATAGCAATCAGCCCCAGCATTTT	CASRRQGNSNQPQHF
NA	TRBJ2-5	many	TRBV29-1	TGCAGCGTTGAAGATTCCCTATACTATCAAGAGACCCAGTACTTC	CSVEDSLYYQETQYF
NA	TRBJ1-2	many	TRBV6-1	TGTGCCAGCAGTGAAGAATGGACAGATTATGGCTACACCTTC	CASSEEWTDYGYTF
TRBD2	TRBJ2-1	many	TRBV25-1	TGTGCCAGCAGTGAAGACCGACTAGCGGGGGCCTCCTACAATGAGCAGTTCTTC	CASSEDRLAGASYNEQFF
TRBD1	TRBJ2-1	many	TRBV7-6	TGTGCCAGCAGCTTATCTGTGAGGGGGCTCTACAATGAGCAGTTCTTC	CASSLSVRGLYNEQFF
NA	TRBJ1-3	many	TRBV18	TGTGCCAGCTCACCACAGGGACGCTCTGGAAACACCATATATTTT	CASSPQGRSGNTIYF
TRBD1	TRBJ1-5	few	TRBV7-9	TGTGCCAGCAGCTCCGGGACAGGATTTAATCAGCCCCAGCATTTT	CASSSGTGFNQPQHF
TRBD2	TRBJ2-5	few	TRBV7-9	TGTGCCAGCAGCTCCGGACTAGCTGGGGTGGAGACCCAGTACTTC	CASSSGLAGVETQYF
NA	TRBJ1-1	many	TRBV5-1	TGCGCCAGCAGCTTGGACGGACGACCGAACACTGAAGCTTTCTTT	CASSLDGRPNTEAFF
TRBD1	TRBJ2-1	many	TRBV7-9	TGTGCCAGCAGCTTAGTGGGACAGGGGGAGAATGAGCAGTTCTTC	CASSLVGQGENEQFF
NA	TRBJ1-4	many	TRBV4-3	TGCGCCAGCAGCCAAGTGGCCGGTCGGACTAATGAAAAACTGTTTTTT	CASSQVAGRTNEKLFF
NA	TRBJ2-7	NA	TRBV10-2	TGCGCCAGCACCCGCATTGGAGGCGAGCAGTACTTC	CASTRIGGEQYF
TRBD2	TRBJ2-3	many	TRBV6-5	TGTGCCAGCAGTTACATCCGTGCGGGGGGGCTAACCACTAAAGATACGCAGTATTTT	CASSYIRAGGLTTKDTQYF
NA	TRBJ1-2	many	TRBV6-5	TGTGCCAGCAGCCTCGGGGGCGCAGGTGGCTACACCTTC	CASSLGGAGGYTF
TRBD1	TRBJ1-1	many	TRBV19	TGTGCCAGTAGTCCACGACAGGGAGTGAAGACTGAAGCTTTCTTT	CASSPRQGVKTEAFF